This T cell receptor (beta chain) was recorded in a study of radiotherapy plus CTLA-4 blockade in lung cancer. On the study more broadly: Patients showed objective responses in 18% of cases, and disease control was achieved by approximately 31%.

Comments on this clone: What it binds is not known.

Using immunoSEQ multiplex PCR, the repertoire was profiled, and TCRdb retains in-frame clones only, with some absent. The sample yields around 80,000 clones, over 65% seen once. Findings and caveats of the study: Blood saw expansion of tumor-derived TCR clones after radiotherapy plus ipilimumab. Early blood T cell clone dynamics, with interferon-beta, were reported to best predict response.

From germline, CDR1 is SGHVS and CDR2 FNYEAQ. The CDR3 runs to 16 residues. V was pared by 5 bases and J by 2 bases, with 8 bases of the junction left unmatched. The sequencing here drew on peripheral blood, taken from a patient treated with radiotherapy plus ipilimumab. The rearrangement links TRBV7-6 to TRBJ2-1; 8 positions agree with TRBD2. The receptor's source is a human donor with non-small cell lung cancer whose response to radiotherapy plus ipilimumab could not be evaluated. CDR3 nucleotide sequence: TGTGCCAGCAGCCATTCTAGCGGGCGGACCTACAATGAGCAGTTCTTC. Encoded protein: CASSHSSGRTYNEQFF.